Included here is one T cell receptor (beta chain) sequence, with context. Its target is unknown. This CDR3 has 15 residues. Looked up from germline, CDR1 is SGHTA and CDR2 is FQGNSA. After removal of 1 base from V and 9 bases from J, the junction contained 12 bases not matched to a gene. The data are from a study of STAT5B mutations in CD4+ large granular lymphocyte leukemia. Study summary: Among healthy donors, a particular HLA allele went with more CDR3 'QG' motifs. Overall study results and limits: Around 25% of private leukemic clonotypes occurred rarely in other patients' non-leukemic repertoires. Data were not HLA-matched across samples.

Per the original methods: A productive frequency of 2.59 x 10-5 was the lowest detectable. Data came from immunoSEQ multiplex PCR; TCRdb stores just in-frame clones and leaves some out. V and J calls and clone size follow that table, whereas D and trimming were derived from the DNA. The sample contains about 30,000 clones, 70% to 75% of which appear only once. The material sequenced was CD4+ T cells from blood buffy coats. The chain has TRBV7-2 and TRBJ2-7; 7 bases match TRBD2. This TCR derives from a human donor in good health. This CDR3 reads CASSLGSGFTNGQYF. The CDR3 DNA sequence: TGTGCCAGCAGCTTAGGTAGCGGGTTTACAAATGGGCAGTACTTC.